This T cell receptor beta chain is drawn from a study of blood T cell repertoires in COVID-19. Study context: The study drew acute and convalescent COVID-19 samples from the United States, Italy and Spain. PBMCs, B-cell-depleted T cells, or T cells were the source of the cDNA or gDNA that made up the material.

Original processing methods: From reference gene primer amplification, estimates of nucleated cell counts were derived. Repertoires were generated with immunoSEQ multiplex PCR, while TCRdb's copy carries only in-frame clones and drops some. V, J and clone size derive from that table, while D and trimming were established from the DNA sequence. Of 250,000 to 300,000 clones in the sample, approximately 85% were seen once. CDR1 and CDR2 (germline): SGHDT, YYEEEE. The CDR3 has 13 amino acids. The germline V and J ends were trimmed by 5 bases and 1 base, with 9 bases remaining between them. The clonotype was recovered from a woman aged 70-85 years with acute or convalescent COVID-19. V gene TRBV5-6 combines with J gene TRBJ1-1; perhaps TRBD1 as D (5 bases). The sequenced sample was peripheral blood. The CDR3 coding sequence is TGTGCCAGCAGTTACAGGAAGAACACTGAAGCTTTCTTT. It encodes CASSYRKNTEAFF.